A selection of T cell receptor beta chains follows, all from one sample in a study of response to subunit inactivated influenza vaccine. Via MiXCR, TCRdb re-called the RT-PCR reads, giving one row per CDR3 protein. The data contain under 200,000 distinct CDR3 sequences, 9.5% to 15% of them seen just once; the ten biggest clones take up approximately 30%. The same sample was also used in a study of T cells expressing NK-cell markers.

This sample comprised CD8+ T cells sorted from PBMCs, obtained 11 to 12 days after vaccination. The receptor set was obtained from a man in his forties or fifties who received an inactivated influenza vaccine. Each CDR3 is given with its conserved first and last residue. D genes are given only for firm matches. Clone size appears in some rows only: once, few, many, or a class for an expanded clone.

TRBJ2-7 many TRBD2 TRBV11-2 CASSSRSGRIAYEQYF TGTGCCAGCAGCTCCAGGAGCGGGAGGATAGCGTACGAGCAGTACTTC
TRBJ2-1 NA NA TRBV12-3/TRBV12-4 CASSLVETEVNEQFF TGTGCCAGCAGTTTAGTAGAAACCGAGGTCAATGAGCAGTTCTTC
TRBJ2-1 NA TRBD2 TRBV6-2/TRBV6-3 CASIGARGLGPFF TGTGCCAGCATTGGGGCGCGGGGACTAGGACCGTTCTTC
TRBJ2-1 many TRBD1 TRBV12-3/TRBV12-4 CASRETGGRYNEQFF TGTGCCAGCAGGGAGACAGGGGGGCGATACAATGAGCAGTTCTTC
TRBJ1-1 NA NA TRBV6-2/TRBV6-3 CASSYGNIMNTEAFF TGTGCCAGCAGTTACGGGAACATCATGAACACTGAAGCTTTCTTT
TRBJ2-7 many NA TRBV15 CATSRVEDEQYF TGTGCCACCAGCAGAGTGGAGGACGAGCAGTACTTC
TRBJ2-3 NA NA TRBV5-1 CAAEVERTDTQYF TGCGCTGCAGAAGTAGAACGCACAGATACGCAGTATTTT
TRBJ2-4 NA TRBD1 TRBV15 CATSRGQGGINIQYF TGTGCCACCAGCAGAGGACAGGGGGGGATAAACATTCAGTACTTC
TRBJ2-5 few TRBD1 TRBV20-1 CSARDITGGTETQYF TGCAGTGCTAGAGACATCACAGGGGGCACAGAGACCCAGTACTTC
TRBJ2-5 many NA TRBV18 CASSTGPLETQYF TGTGCCAGCTCCACCGGTCCCCTGGAGACCCAGTACTTC
TRBJ2-4 many NA TRBV4-1 CASSQGLGNIQYF TGCGCCAGCAGCCAAGGACTGGGGAACATTCAGTACTTC